Listed below are T cell receptor beta chains from one sample, sequenced in a study of beta chain features in type 1 diabetes. Generated by immunoSEQ multiplex PCR, the TCRdb table keeps only in-frame clones and is missing some. The repertoire holds some 130,000 clones, with roughly 10% as singletons. Sequencing input: central memory CD4+ T cells from blood. Receptors were obtained from a man aged 25 to 45 with type 1 diabetes. The CDR3 runs from the conserved cysteine through the conserved F or W. A D gene is named only where the DNA matches it firmly. A clone size is listed for some rows: how often the clone was seen (once, few, many), or a class if it is expanded.

. TRBJ1-2 TRBV2 many TGTGCCAGCAGTGAGGAGGGATGGGGCTACACCTTC CASSEEGWGYTF
. TRBJ1-5 TRBV2 . TGTGCCAGCAAGCCTTTTGAGGGTCAGCCCCAGCATTTT CASKPFEGQPQHF
. TRBJ2-1 TRBV11-1 . TGTGCCAGCAGCTTAGAGCTAAGCTCCTACAATGAGCAGTTCTTC CASSLELSSYNEQFF
. TRBJ2-7 TRBV7-8 few TGTGCCAGCAGCTTAGGGAGGGGGCTTACCTACGAGCAGTACTTC CASSLGRGLTYEQYF
. TRBJ2-3 TRBV19 few TGTGCCAGTAGTCCTCCTTCGGTACTCGATACGCAGTATTTT CASSPPSVLDTQYF
. TRBJ2-1 TRBV11-2 few TGTGCCAGCAGCCCTGGACAGAATGAGCAGTTCTTC CASSPGQNEQFF
. TRBJ2-5 TRBV6-6 . TGTGCCAGCACCCGAAGGGGAGAGACCCAGTACTTC CASTRRGETQYF
. TRBJ2-5 TRBV19 . TGTGCCAGTAGTATTGGGGCCGGCTCCCAGTACTTC CASSIGAGSQYF
. TRBJ2-7 TRBV9 . TGTGCCAGCAGCGTAGGACAGTCCTTCTACGAGCAGTACTTC CASSVGQSFYEQYF
. TRBJ2-3 TRBV28 . TGTGCCAGCAGTCCCCACGATTCGACAGCCACGCAGTATTTT CASSPHDSTATQYF
TRBD2 TRBJ2-5 TRBV2 many TGTGCCAGCAGTGACGGACTAGCCCAAGAGACCCAGTACTTC CASSDGLAQETQYF
. TRBJ2-5 TRBV4-3 few TGCGCCAGCAGCCAGGCCACTACCCAGACCCAGTACTTC CASSQATTQTQYF
. TRBJ2-5 TRBV7-2 few TGTGCCAGCAGCTCCAACCAGGGGAGAGAGACCCAGTACTTC CASSSNQGRETQYF
. TRBJ2-5 TRBV29-1 . TGCAGCGTTGATGGGTCGGGTAGGGAGCAGTACTTC CSVDGSGREQYF
. TRBJ2-1 TRBV9 . TGTGCCAGCAGCGTAGTCACTATATACAATGAGCAGTTCTTC CASSVVTIYNEQFF
TRBD2 TRBJ2-1 TRBV14 few TGTGCCAGCAGCCCTCAGCGGGGGTTTGAGCAGTTCTTC CASSPQRGFEQFF
TRBD2 TRBJ2-1 TRBV5-8 few TGTGCCAGCAGCAAGGGACTAGCGGGGGGGATTTACAATGAGCAGTTCTTC CASSKGLAGGIYNEQFF
. TRBJ1-1 TRBV29-1 . TGCAGCGTCTCCGGGACACCGAACACTGAAGCTTTCTTT CSVSGTPNTEAFF
. TRBJ2-5 TRBV29-1 . TGCAGCGTACAGGGAGTACAAGAGACCCAGTACTTC CSVQGVQETQYF
. TRBJ2-7 TRBV6-6 . TGTGCCAGCAGTTCCAAAGCCGAATCCTACGAGCAGTACTTC CASSSKAESYEQYF
TRBD1 TRBJ1-2 TRBV29-1 . TGCAGCGTTGCGGGACAGCTTCAATATGGCTACACCTTC CSVAGQLQYGYTF
. TRBJ2-7 TRBV18 . TGTGCCAGCTCACCGCGCCTTAGTCGTACGGTTTACGAGCAGTACTTC CASSPRLSRTVYEQYF
. TRBJ2-3 TRBV11-2 few TGTGCCAGCAGCTTCCCTATGGATACGCAGTATTTT CASSFPMDTQYF
. TRBJ2-1 TRBV7-2 . TGTGCCAGCAGCTTTCCGGGTATTCATGAGCAGTTCTTC CASSFPGIHEQFF
TRBD2 TRBJ2-7 TRBV5-1 . TGCGCCAGCAGCTTGGGGACTAGCGGGGGATCTTTGGGTTCCTACGAGCAGTACTTC CASSLGTSGGSLGSYEQYF